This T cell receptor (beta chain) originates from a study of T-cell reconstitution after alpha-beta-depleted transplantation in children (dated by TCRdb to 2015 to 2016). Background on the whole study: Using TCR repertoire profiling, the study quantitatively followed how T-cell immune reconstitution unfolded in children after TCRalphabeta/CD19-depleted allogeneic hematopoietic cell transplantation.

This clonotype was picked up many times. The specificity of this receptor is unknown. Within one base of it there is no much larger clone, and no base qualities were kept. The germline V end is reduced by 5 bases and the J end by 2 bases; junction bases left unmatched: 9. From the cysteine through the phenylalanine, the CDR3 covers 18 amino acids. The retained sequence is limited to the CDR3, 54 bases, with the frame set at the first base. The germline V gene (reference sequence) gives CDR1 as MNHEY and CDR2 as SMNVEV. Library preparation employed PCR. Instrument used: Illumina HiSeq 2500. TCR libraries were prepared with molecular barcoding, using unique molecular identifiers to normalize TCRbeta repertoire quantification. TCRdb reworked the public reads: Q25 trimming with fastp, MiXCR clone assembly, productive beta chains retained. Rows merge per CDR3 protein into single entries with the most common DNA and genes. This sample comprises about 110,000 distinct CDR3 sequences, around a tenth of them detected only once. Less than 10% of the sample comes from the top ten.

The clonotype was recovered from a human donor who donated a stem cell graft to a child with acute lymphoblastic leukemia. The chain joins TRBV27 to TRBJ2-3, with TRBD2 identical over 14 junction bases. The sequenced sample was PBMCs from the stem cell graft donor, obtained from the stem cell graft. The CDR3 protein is CASSARLAGGLYTDTQYF. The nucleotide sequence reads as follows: TGTGCCAGCAGTGCCCGACTAGCGGGGGGGCTGTACACAGATACGCAGTATTTT.